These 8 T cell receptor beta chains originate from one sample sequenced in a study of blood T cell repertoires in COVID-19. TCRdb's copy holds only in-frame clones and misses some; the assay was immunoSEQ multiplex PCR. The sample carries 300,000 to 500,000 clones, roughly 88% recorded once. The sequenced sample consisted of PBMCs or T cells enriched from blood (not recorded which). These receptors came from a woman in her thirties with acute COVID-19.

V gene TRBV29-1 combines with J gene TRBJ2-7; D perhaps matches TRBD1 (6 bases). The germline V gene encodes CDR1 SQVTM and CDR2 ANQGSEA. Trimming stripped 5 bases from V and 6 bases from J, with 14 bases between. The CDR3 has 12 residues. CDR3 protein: CSVPNTGREQYF. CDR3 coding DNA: TGCAGCGTTCCGAACACAGGGCGCGAGCAGTACTTC.

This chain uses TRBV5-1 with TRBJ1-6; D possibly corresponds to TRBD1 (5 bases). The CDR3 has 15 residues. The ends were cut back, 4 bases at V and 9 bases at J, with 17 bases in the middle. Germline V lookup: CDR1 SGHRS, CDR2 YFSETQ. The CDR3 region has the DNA TGCGCCAGCAGCGGGGAGGGGCAGGGAGGTTCACCCCTCCACTTT. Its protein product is CASSGEGQGGSPLHF.

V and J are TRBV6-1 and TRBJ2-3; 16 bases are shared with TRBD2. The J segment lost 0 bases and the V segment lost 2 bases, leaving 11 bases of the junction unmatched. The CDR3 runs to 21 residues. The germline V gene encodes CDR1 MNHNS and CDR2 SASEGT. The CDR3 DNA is TGTGCCAGCAGTGAAAATCTCTTGGGACTAGCGGGGGGGCTAAGCACAGATACGCAGTATTTT. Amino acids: CASSENLLGLAGGLSTDTQYF.

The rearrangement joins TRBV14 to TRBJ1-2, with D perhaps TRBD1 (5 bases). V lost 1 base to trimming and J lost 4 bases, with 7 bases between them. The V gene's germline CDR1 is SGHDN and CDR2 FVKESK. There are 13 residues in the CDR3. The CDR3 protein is CASSQGQIYGYTF. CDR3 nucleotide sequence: TGTGCCAGCAGCCAAGGACAGATCTATGGCTACACCTTC. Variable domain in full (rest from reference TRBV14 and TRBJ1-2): EAGVTQFPSHSVIEKGQTVTLRCDPISGHDNLYWYRRVMGKEIKFLLHFVKESKQDESGMPNNRFLAERTGGTYSTLKVQPAELEDSGVYFCASSQGQIYGYTFGSGTRLTVV.

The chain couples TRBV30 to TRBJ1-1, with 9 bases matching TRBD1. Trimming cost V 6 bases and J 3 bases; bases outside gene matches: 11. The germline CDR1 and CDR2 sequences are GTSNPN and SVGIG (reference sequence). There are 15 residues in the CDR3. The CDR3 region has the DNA TGTGCCTGCATTAGTTCCAGGACAGGGGACACTGAAGCTTTCTTT. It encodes CACISSRTGDTEAFF. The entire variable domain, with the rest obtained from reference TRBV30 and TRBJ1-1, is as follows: SQTIHQWPATLVQPVGSPLSLECTVEGTSNPNLYWYRQAAGRGLQLLFYSVGIGQISSEVPQNLSASRPQDRQFILSSKKLLLSDSGFYLCACISSRTGDTEAFFGQGTRLTVV.

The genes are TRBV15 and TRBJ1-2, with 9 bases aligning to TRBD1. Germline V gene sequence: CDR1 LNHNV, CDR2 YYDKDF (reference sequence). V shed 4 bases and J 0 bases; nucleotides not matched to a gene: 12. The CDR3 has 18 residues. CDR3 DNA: TGTGCCACCAGCATCTACAGGGGGCGCGACCCAACTAACTATGGCTACACCTTC. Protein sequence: CATSIYRGRDPTNYGYTF.

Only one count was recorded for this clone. The CDR3 loop reads CASSQDPGSFYEQYF. Here the CDR3 DNA reads TGCGCCAGCAGCCAAGATCCTGGCAGTTTCTACGAGCAGTACTTC. The J gene is TRBJ2-7, the V gene TRBV4-3; D unclear. The ends were cut back, 0 bases at V and 3 bases at J, with 12 bases in the middle. Germline V gene sequence: CDR1 LGHNA, CDR2 YSLEER. This CDR3 is 15 amino acids long.

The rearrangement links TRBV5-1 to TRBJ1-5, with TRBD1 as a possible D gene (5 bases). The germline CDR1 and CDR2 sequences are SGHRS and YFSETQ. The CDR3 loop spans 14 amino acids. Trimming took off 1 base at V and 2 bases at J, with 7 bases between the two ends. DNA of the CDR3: TGCGCCAGCAGCTTGTCGGGGGGCAATCAGCCCCAGCATTTT. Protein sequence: CASSLSGGNQPQHF.